Included here is one TCR beta chain sequence, with context. Per the original methods: Estimation of nucleated cell counts was performed using reference gene primer amplification. Produced via immunoSEQ multiplex PCR; TCRdb's table is partial and in-frame only. The V and J calls and clone size come from that table; D and trimming were worked out from the DNA. The sample has fewer than 300,000 clones, 85% to 90% seen once. The sample originates from a study of blood T cell repertoires in COVID-19. Looking at the study overall: PBMCs, B-cell-depleted T cells, or T cells provided the cDNA or gDNA that made up the material.

The ends were cut back, 7 bases at V and 5 bases at J, with 15 bases in the middle. CDR3 length equals 14 residues. Germline V CDR1 and CDR2: MNHEY, SVGAGI. Material: peripheral blood. This sequence originates from a woman between 50 and 59 years old with COVID-19, enrolled during active disease. The chain has TRBV6-5 and TRBJ2-1; D remains unclear. DNA of the CDR3: TGTGCCAGCATCGCCCGGTCCTATGACAATGAGCAGTTCTTC. Protein: CASIARSYDNEQFF.